This record looks at one T cell receptor beta chain sequence and its context. The same CDR3 is also encoded by other DNA sequences in this sample. This record belongs to a study of shared clonotypes between healthy human individuals. V shed 6 bases and J shed 4 bases, with 10 bases lying between them. From germline, CDR1 is KGHSH and CDR2 LQKENI. This CDR3 region has 12 residues. Sequenced by immunoSEQ multiplex PCR; TCRdb stores in-frame clones only, minus some. The sample lists around 510,000 clones, roughly 95% occurring once. The healthy adult donors were HIV-negative and reported no recent acute infections or vaccinations.

This chain links TRBV18 with TRBJ2-7; D is uncertain. The sequence was obtained from a woman between 25 and 40 years old in good health. The sequenced sample consisted of naive CD4+ T cells sorted from blood. The subset: CD45RA+ positively selected. CDR3 DNA sequence: TGTGCCAGCTCTACCGGCGCTTACGAGCAGTACTTC. It specifies CASSTGAYEQYF.